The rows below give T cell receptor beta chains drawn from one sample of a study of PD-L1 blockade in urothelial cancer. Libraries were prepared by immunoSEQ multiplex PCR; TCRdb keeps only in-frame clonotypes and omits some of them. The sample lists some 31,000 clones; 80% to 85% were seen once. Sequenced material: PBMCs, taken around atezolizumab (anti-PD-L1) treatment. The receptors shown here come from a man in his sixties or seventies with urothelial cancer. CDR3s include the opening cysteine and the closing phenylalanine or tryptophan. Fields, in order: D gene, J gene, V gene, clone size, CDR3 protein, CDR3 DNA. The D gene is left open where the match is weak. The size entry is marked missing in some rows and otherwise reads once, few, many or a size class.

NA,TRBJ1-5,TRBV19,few,CASSIIEGAPQPQHF,TGTGCCAGTAGTATTATCGAGGGAGCCCCTCAGCCCCAGCATTTT
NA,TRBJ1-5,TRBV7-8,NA,CASSLVSTSNQPQHF,TGTGCCAGCAGCTTAGTCAGTACGAGCAATCAGCCCCAGCATTTT
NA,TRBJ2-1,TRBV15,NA,CATSSAGGLSEQFF,TGTGCCACCAGCAGCGCAGGGGGGCTGAGTGAGCAGTTCTTC
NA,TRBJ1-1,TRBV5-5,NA,CASSLLTRNTEAFF,TGTGCCAGCAGCTTGTTGACACGGAACACTGAAGCTTTCTTT
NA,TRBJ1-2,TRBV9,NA,CASSVQGKWGYTF,TGTGCCAGCAGCGTACAGGGGAAGTGGGGCTACACCTTC
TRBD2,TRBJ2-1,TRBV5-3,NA,CARSATSGGLNEQFF,TGTGCCAGAAGCGCAACTAGCGGGGGTCTCAATGAGCAGTTCTTC
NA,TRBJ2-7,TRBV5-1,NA,CASSFLPSVGTSSTYEQYF,TGCGCCAGCAGCTTTTTACCTTCTGTCGGGACTTCAAGTACCTACGAGCAGTACTTC
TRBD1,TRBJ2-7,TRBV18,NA,CASSPLGGVNEQYF,TGTGCCAGCTCACCACTAGGGGGCGTCAACGAGCAGTACTTC
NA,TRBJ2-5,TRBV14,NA,CASSPGLAETQYF,TGTGCCAGCAGTCCAGGGTTGGCGGAGACCCAGTACTTC
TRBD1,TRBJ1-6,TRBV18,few,CASSPRQGVDSPLHF,TGTGCCAGCTCACCTCGACAGGGGGTGGATTCACCCCTCCACTTT
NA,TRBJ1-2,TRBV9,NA,CASSGGGAVNGYTF,TGTGCCAGCAGCGGTGGAGGGGCGGTGAATGGCTACACCTTC
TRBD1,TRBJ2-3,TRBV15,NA,CATSITRDRVDTQYF,TGTGCCACCAGCATTACCCGGGACAGGGTTGATACGCAGTATTTT
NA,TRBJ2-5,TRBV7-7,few,CASSPQGLQQETQYF,TGTGCCAGCAGCCCACAAGGACTCCAACAAGAGACCCAGTACTTC
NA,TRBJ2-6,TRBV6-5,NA,CASRRQMPGANVLTF,TGTGCCAGCCGACGACAGATGCCTGGGGCCAACGTCCTGACTTTC
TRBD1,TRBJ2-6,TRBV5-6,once,CASSWGPGTGGAGANVLTF,TGTGCCAGCAGCTGGGGTCCCGGGACAGGGGGCGCTGGGGCCAACGTCCTGACTTTC
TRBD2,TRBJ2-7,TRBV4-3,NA,CASSQVTSGASYEQYF,TGCGCCAGCAGCCAAGTAACTAGCGGAGCTTCCTACGAGCAGTACTTC
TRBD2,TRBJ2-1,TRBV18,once,CASSPVGGVNEQFF,TGTGCCAGCTCACCGGTGGGGGGGGTCAATGAGCAGTTCTTC
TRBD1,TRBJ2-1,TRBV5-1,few,CASTHGQGGGNEQFF,TGCGCCAGCACCCACGGACAGGGCGGTGGCAATGAGCAGTTCTTC
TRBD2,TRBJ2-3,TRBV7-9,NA,CASSPLAGGTDTQYF,TGTGCCAGCAGCCCACTAGCGGGGGGCACAGATACGCAGTATTTT
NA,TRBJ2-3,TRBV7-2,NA,CASVSGRAVDTQYF,TGTGCCAGCGTCTCGGGTCGAGCCGTAGATACGCAGTATTTT
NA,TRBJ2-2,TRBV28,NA,CASVPSGGSSTGELFF,TGTGCCAGTGTCCCATCCGGGGGTTCTTCCACCGGGGAGCTGTTTTTT
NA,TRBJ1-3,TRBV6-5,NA,CASSTGGPGNTIYF,TGTGCCAGCTCAACGGGGGGGCCCGGAAACACCATATATTTT
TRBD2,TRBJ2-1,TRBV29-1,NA,CSGGWGGVGNEQFF,TGCAGCGGGGGTTGGGGGGGGGTGGGCAATGAGCAGTTCTTC
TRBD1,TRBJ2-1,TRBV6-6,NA,CASSLTGTYNEQFF,TGTGCCAGCAGTTTGACAGGGACCTACAATGAGCAGTTCTTC
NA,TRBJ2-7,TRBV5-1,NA,CASSLDGSGKYEQYF,TGCGCCAGCAGCTTGGACGGTTCGGGAAAATACGAGCAGTACTTC